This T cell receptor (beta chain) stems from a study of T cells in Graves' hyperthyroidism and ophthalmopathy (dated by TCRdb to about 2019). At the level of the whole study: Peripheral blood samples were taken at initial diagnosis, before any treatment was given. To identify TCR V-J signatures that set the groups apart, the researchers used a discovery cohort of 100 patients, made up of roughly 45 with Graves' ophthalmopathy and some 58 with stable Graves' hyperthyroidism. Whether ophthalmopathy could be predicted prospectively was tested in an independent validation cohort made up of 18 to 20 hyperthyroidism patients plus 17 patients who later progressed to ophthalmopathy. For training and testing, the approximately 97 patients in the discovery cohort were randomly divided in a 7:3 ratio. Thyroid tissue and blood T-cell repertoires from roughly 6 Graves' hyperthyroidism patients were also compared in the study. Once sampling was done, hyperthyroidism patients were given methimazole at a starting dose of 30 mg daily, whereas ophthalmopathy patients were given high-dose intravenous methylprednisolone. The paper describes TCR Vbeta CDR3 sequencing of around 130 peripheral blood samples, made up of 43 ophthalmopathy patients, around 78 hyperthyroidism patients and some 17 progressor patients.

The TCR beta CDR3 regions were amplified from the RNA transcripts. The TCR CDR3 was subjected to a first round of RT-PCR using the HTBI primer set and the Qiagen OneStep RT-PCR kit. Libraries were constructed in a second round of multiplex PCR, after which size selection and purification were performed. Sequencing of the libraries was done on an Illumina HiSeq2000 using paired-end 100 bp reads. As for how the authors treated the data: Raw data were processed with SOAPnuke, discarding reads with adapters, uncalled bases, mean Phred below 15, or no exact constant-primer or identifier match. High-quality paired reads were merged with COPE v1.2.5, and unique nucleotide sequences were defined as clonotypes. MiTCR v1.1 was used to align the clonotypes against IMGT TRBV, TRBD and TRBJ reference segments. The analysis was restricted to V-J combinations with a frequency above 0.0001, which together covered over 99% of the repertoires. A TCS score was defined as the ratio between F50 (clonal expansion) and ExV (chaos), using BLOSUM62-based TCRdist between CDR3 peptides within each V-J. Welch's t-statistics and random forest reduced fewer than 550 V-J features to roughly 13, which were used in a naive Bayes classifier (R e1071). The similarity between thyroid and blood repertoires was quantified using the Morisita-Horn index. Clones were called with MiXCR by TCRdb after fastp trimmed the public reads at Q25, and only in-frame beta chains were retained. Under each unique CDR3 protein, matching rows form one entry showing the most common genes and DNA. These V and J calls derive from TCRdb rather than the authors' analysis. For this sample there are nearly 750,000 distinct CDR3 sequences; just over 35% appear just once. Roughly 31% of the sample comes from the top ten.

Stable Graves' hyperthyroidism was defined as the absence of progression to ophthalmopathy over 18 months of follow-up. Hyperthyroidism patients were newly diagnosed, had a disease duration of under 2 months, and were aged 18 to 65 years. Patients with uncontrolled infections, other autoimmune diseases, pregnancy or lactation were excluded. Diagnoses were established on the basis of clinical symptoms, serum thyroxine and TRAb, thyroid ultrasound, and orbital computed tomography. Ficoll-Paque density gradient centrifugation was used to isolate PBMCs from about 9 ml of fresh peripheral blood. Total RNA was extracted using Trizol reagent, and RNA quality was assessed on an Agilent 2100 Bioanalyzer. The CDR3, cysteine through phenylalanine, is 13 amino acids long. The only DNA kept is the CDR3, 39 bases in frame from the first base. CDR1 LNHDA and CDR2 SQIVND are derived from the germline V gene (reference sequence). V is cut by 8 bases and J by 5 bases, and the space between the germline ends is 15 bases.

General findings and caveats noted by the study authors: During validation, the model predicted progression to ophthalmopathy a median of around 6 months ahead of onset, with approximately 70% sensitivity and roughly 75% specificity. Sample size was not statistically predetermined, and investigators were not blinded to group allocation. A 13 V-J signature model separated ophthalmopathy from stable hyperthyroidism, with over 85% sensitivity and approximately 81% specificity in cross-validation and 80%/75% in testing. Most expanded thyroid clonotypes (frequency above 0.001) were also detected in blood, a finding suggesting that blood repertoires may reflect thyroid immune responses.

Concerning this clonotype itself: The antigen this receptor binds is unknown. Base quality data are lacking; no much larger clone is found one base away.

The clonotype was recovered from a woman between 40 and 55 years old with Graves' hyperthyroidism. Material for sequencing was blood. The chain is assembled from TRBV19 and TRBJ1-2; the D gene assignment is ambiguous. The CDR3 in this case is CASGPDGDYGYTF. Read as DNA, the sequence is TGTGCCAGTGGTCCTGACGGGGATTATGGCTACACCTTC.